The rows below give T cell receptor beta chains drawn from one sample of a study of blood T cell repertoires in COVID-19. TCRdb's table, derived via immunoSEQ multiplex PCR, lists solely in-frame clones and lacks some. The sample lists fewer than 300,000 clones; around 82% were seen once. Sequencing was carried out using peripheral blood. The origin of the receptors is a woman aged 18-30 years with acute or convalescent COVID-19. The CDR3 runs from the conserved cysteine through the conserved F or W. D genes are given only for firm matches. Size tells how often a clone was seen (once, few, many) or the class of an expanded clone, and some rows leave it out.

J gene	D gene	V gene	clone size	CDR3 DNA	CDR3 protein
TRBJ1-1	NA	TRBV20-1	once	TGCAGTGCTAGACAGTGGACTGAAGCTTTCTTT	CSARQWTEAFF
TRBJ2-3	TRBD1	TRBV18	NA	TGTGCCAGCTCACCATTAAGAGGGACAGGGTCGGGATCAGATACGCAGTATTTT	CASSPLRGTGSGSDTQYF
TRBJ2-7	NA	TRBV12-2	many	TGTGCAAGTCGCCTAAGGTCCCCCGGGATCTCCTACGAGCAGTACTTC	CASRLRSPGISYEQYF
TRBJ1-2	NA	TRBV5-1	NA	TGCGCCAGCAGCTTGGGGGGACAAGACTACACCTTC	CASSLGGQDYTF
TRBJ1-1	TRBD1	TRBV7-9	NA	TGTGCCAGCAGCTTAGCGAGGGACAGCGCTGAAGCTTTCTTT	CASSLARDSAEAFF
TRBJ2-1	TRBD2	TRBV6-5	NA	TGTGCCAGCAGTACTAGCGGGGGGTACAATGAGCAGTTCTTC	CASSTSGGYNEQFF
TRBJ1-6	NA	TRBV25-1	once	TGTGCCAGCAGTGATCCTGGTCGGACAGTCAATAATTCACCCCTCCACTTT	CASSDPGRTVNNSPLHF
TRBJ2-3	TRBD2	TRBV7-8	NA	TGTGCCAGCAGCTTAGTCCGGACTAGCGGGAGCACAGATACGCAGTATTTT	CASSLVRTSGSTDTQYF
TRBJ2-7	TRBD1	TRBV5-1	few	TGCGCCAGCAGCTTACCGACGGACAGGGTCTACGAGCAGTACTTC	CASSLPTDRVYEQYF
TRBJ2-3	NA	TRBV19	NA	TGTGCCAGTAATTCGAGAGGATCCGTCACAGATACGCAGTATTTT	CASNSRGSVTDTQYF
TRBJ1-1	TRBD1	TRBV5-5	NA	TGTGCCAGCAGCTTCGCACAGGGGCTCCGGGTGGCTGAAGCTTTCTTT	CASSFAQGLRVAEAFF
TRBJ2-1	TRBD2	TRBV4-1	NA	TGCGCCAGCAGCCAAGATCCTAGCGGGAGTAGCTCCTACAATGAGCAGTTCTTC	CASSQDPSGSSSYNEQFF
TRBJ2-1	NA	TRBV3-1/TRBV3-2	NA	TGTGCCAGCAGCCAAAGCCGACAGGTTTACAATGAGCAGTTCTTC	CASSQSRQVYNEQFF
TRBJ1-4	NA	TRBV24-1	NA	TGTGCCACCAGTGACTCACACCAGGGAAAACTGTTTTTT	CATSDSHQGKLFF
TRBJ2-7	NA	TRBV14	NA	TGTGCCAGCAGCCAACATACGAGGCTAGCGATCAGAAACGAGCAGTACTTC	CASSQHTRLAIRNEQYF
TRBJ2-3	TRBD2	TRBV9	NA	TGTGCCAGCAGCACGACTAGCGCCACAGATACGCAGTATTTT	CASSTTSATDTQYF
TRBJ1-2	NA	TRBV19	NA	TGTGCCAGTACTTTGTCCGCGACAGGAAATAATGGCTACACCTTC	CASTLSATGNNGYTF
TRBJ2-1	TRBD2	TRBV9	NA	TGTGCCAGCAGCGTAGGGGTAGCGGGGAGTTTTGAGCAGTTCTTC	CASSVGVAGSFEQFF
TRBJ2-7	TRBD1	TRBV6-5	NA	TGTGCCAGCAGTTCCGAGGCAGGGGGCTCCTACGAGCAGTACTTC	CASSSEAGGSYEQYF
TRBJ1-4	TRBD1	TRBV10-3	NA	TGTGCCATCAGTGAACCCGCCGGGACAGGGGGTGTCACTAATGAAAAACTGTTTTTT	CAISEPAGTGGVTNEKLFF
TRBJ2-1	TRBD2	TRBV6-4	NA	TGTGCCAGCAGTAAAGCGGGAAGCTCCTACAATGAGCAGTTCTTC	CASSKAGSSYNEQFF
TRBJ1-1	NA	TRBV19	NA	TGTGCCAGTAGTATCGGACAGAACACTGAAGCTTTCTTT	CASSIGQNTEAFF
TRBJ2-1	NA	TRBV10-1	once	TGCGCCAGCAGTGAGGTTAGAAACAATGAGCAGTTCTTC	CASSEVRNNEQFF